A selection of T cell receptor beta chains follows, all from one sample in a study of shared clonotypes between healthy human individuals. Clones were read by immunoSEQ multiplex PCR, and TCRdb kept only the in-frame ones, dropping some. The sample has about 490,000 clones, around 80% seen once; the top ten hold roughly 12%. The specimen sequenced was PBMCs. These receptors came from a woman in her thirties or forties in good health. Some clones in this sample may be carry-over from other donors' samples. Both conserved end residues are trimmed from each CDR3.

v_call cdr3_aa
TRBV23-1 ASSRGNTDTQY
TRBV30 AWSQQGASYNEQF
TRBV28 ASSPGRYGYT
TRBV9 ASSTGIVAANTEAF
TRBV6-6 ASSWIALGKNTEAF
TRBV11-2 ASSKDRDTGYTEAF
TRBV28 ASPPHWRLSEQY
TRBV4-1 ASSPGRARQETQY
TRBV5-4 ASSLGAGQETQY
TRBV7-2 ASSLGGAGKNYGYT
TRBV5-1 ASSYRHSLDTQY
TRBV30 AWSRTLPETQY